The T cell receptor beta chain under discussion was sequenced for a study of T-cell memory formation after mild COVID-19. Regarding the study as a whole: Later expanders leaned toward CD4+, whereas clones contracting from day 15 to 85 were balanced CD4/CD8. Researchers could not confirm that second-wave clones peaking on day 37 targeted SARS-CoV-2.

From germline, CDR1 is MNHEY and CDR2 SVGAGI. V shed 2 bases, J shed 3 bases, and the junction held 7 bases outside the gene matches. This CDR3 region has 16 residues. Sample barcodes and UMIs were carried by the TCR alpha and TCR beta cDNA libraries that 5'RACE generated with constant-segment primers. One entry per CDR3 protein, called by TCRdb with MiXCR from the 5' RACE reads. Of about 400,000 distinct CDR3 sequences in the sample, 20% to 25% were seen once. This clonotype was counted a few times. The target antigen is unknown. Input material: PBMCs or a T cell subset sorted from them (not recorded which). The receptor comes from an adult woman who had mild COVID-19 (a few samples of this study predate the infection). Cell type and time point are not known. The rearrangement uses TRBV6-5 and TRBJ2-3, with 8 nucleotides matching TRBD2. The DNA of the CDR3 is TGTGCCAGCAGTTACGGGTCGGGGGGGTCAACAGATACGCAGTATTTT. Translated: CASSYGSGGSTDTQYF.